The rows below give T cell receptor beta chains drawn from one sample of a study of radiation and T cells in renal cell carcinoma. The protocol was immunoSEQ multiplex PCR, while the TCRdb copy is restricted to in-frame clones and leaves out a portion. The sample yields approximately 75,000 clones, about four fifths seen once. Sequenced material: blood, taken from a patient whose treatment included radiotherapy and nephrectomy. The origin of the receptors is a man in his fifties or sixties with renal cell carcinoma. Both conserved end residues are part of each CDR3. D genes are given only for firm matches. Only some rows state a clone size, as once, few, many or a class for expanded clones.

>TRBJ1-2|TRBD1|-|TRBV13
CASSDRTGEDYGYTF
TGTGCCAGCAGCGATAGGACAGGGGAGGACTATGGCTACACCTTC
>TRBJ2-5|TRBD2|-|TRBV19
CASSSWTSGQETQYF
TGTGCCAGTAGTTCTTGGACTAGCGGCCAAGAGACCCAGTACTTC
>TRBJ2-3|TRBD2|-|TRBV14
CASSQGRGADTQYF
TGTGCCAGCAGCCAAGGGCGGGGGGCAGATACGCAGTATTTT
>TRBJ2-6|-|few|TRBV4-1
CASNGLSSGANVLTF
TGCGCCAGCAACGGCCTCTCCTCTGGGGCCAACGTCCTGACTTTC
>TRBJ2-3|-|-|TRBV5-1
CASSLAPSTDTQYF
TGCGCCAGCAGCTTGGCGCCTAGCACAGATACGCAGTATTTT
>TRBJ2-1|TRBD2|-|TRBV4-3
CASSQETDGRDEQFF
TGCGCCAGCAGCCAAGAGACGGACGGGAGGGATGAGCAGTTCTTC
>TRBJ1-3|-|-|TRBV19
CASSADSPISGNTIYF
TGTGCCAGTAGTGCCGACAGCCCCATCTCTGGAAACACCATATATTTT
>TRBJ2-7|TRBD1|-|TRBV27
CASSFSGTESYEQYF
TGTGCCAGCAGTTTCTCCGGGACAGAATCCTACGAGCAGTACTTC
>TRBJ2-4|-|-|TRBV6-4
CASSDWGCSLTKNIQYF
TGTGCCAGCAGTGACTGGGGCTGCTCTCTAACCAAAAACATTCAGTACTTC
>TRBJ2-1|-|-|TRBV5-4
CASSLVRDEQFF
TGTGCCAGCAGCTTGGTTCGGGATGAGCAGTTCTTC
>TRBJ1-6|-|-|TRBV9
CASSVRPGDNSPLHF
TGTGCCAGCAGCGTAAGGCCAGGGGATAATTCACCCCTCCACTTT
>TRBJ2-1|-|-|TRBV25-1
CASSESWNPSSYNEQFF
TGTGCCAGCAGTGAATCGTGGAACCCAAGTTCCTACAATGAGCAGTTCTTC
>TRBJ2-7|-|-|TRBV28
CASTSSASYEQYF
TGTGCCAGCACCTCCTCGGCTTCCTACGAGCAGTACTTC
>TRBJ2-1|TRBD2|-|TRBV6-1
CASSELQTGTSKFF
TGTGCCAGCAGTGAACTCCAAACCGGGACTAGCAAGTTCTTC
>TRBJ2-5|-|-|TRBV5-6
CASTWDTQETQYF
TGTGCCAGCACCTGGGACACCCAAGAGACCCAGTACTTC
>TRBJ1-2|-|-|TRBV27
CASRSPYGYTF
TGTGCCAGCAGATCACCCTATGGCTACACCTTC
>TRBJ2-5|-|-|TRBV14
CASSQDPGRPQETQYF
TGTGCCAGCAGCCAAGATCCGGGAAGGCCCCAAGAGACCCAGTACTTC
>TRBJ2-5|-|-|TRBV11-2
CASSLGIETQYF
TGTGCCAGCAGCTTGGGCATAGAGACCCAGTACTTC
>TRBJ2-1|-|-|TRBV19
CASSIGQVSNEQFF
TGTGCCAGTAGTATAGGACAGGTCAGCAATGAGCAGTTCTTC
>TRBJ2-2|TRBD1|-|TRBV27
CASSLYRGAGELFF
TGTGCCAGCAGTTTGTACAGGGGGGCCGGGGAGCTGTTTTTT
>TRBJ2-3|TRBD1|-|TRBV30
CAWGYWTGSEYF
TGTGCCTGGGGATACTGGACAGGGTCGGAGTATTTT
>TRBJ1-4|TRBD1|-|TRBV28
CASSSQGAGANEKLFF
TGTGCCAGCAGTTCCCAGGGGGCTGGAGCTAATGAAAAACTGTTTTTT
>TRBJ1-1|-|many|TRBV10-1
CASQREPSTEAFF
TGCGCCAGCCAAAGGGAACCCTCCACTGAAGCTTTCTTT
>TRBJ2-7|TRBD1|-|TRBV27
CASSLSGTGFAGSYEQYF
TGTGCCAGCAGTTTATCCGGGACAGGGTTTGCAGGAAGCTACGAGCAGTACTTC
>TRBJ2-1|TRBD1|-|TRBV7-2
CASSLYSGTGFDEQFF
TGTGCCAGCAGCTTGTACTCCGGGACAGGGTTCGATGAGCAGTTCTTC
>TRBJ2-7|-|-|TRBV29-1
CSVVRGPWNEQYF
TGCAGCGTTGTCAGAGGGCCCTGGAACGAGCAGTACTTC
>TRBJ2-7|-|-|TRBV7-9
CASSLADSYEQYF
TGTGCCAGCAGCTTAGCAGACAGCTACGAGCAGTACTTC
>TRBJ2-7|-|-|TRBV7-8
CASSYPAYEQYF
TGTGCCAGCAGCTATCCCGCCTACGAGCAGTACTTC
>TRBJ1-1|TRBD1|-|TRBV28
CASRRVSGGGAGTEAFF
TGTGCCAGCAGAAGGGTGTCGGGAGGGGGCGCGGGTACTGAAGCTTTCTTT
>TRBJ2-2|TRBD2|once|TRBV5-4
CASSRSGLPIAGREAGELFF
TGTGCCAGCAGCCGTTCGGGACTCCCTATAGCGGGCCGGGAGGCCGGGGAGCTGTTTTTT
>TRBJ2-2|TRBD1|-|TRBV27
CASSGTGRAGELFF
TGTGCCAGCAGCGGGACAGGGAGGGCCGGGGAGCTGTTTTTT
>TRBJ1-2|-|-|TRBV30
CAWSLETFGGVHGYTF
TGTGCCTGGAGCCTGGAGACTTTTGGTGGGGTCCATGGCTACACCTTC
>TRBJ1-1|TRBD1|-|TRBV2
CASSDDRDRGKAFF
TGTGCCAGCAGTGATGACCGGGACAGGGGAAAAGCTTTCTTT
>TRBJ2-4|-|-|TRBV2
CASSLTTGGANIQYF
TGTGCCAGCAGTTTAACGACTGGTGGGGCGAACATTCAGTACTTC
>TRBJ1-1|TRBD1|-|TRBV18
CASSQGAYRGADTEAFF
TGTGCCAGCTCACAGGGCGCCTACAGGGGCGCGGACACTGAAGCTTTCTTT
>TRBJ2-1|TRBD2|-|TRBV4-2
CASSQPSGGSGTTGFF
TGTGCCAGCAGCCAACCATCAGGAGGTAGCGGGACCACGGGGTTCTTC
>TRBJ1-1|-|-|TRBV28
CASSFSYTEAFF
TGTGCCAGCAGTTTTTCGTACACTGAAGCTTTCTTT
>TRBJ2-1|-|-|TRBV7-9
CASSLARDEQFF
TGTGCCAGCAGCTTAGCGCGGGATGAGCAGTTCTTC
>TRBJ2-4|TRBD1|few|TRBV28
CASSSRQGAYIQYF
TGTGCCAGCAGTTCCCGACAGGGGGCGTACATTCAGTACTTC
>TRBJ1-2|-|-|TRBV5-1
CASSFLGVDGYTF
TGCGCCAGCAGCTTCCTCGGGGTGGATGGCTACACCTTC
>TRBJ2-1|-|-|TRBV4-2
CASSRSETQQFF
TGTGCCAGCAGCCGAAGCGAGACCCAGCAGTTCTTC
>TRBJ1-4|TRBD1|-|TRBV5-5
CASSLALQGLGEKLFF
TGTGCCAGCAGCTTGGCTCTACAGGGGCTGGGCGAAAAACTGTTTTTT
>TRBJ1-5|-|-|TRBV2
CASSDSRRSNQPQHF
TGTGCCAGCAGTGACAGCCGTCGGAGCAATCAGCCCCAGCATTTT
>TRBJ1-3|-|-|TRBV28
CASSLRGNTIYF
TGTGCCAGCAGTTTACGGGGAAACACCATATATTTT
>TRBJ1-2|-|-|TRBV27
CASSFSQNYGYTF
TGTGCCAGCAGTTTTAGTCAGAACTATGGCTACACCTTC
>TRBJ2-7|TRBD2|-|TRBV27
CASSSRTSGSSYEQYF
TGTGCCAGCAGTTCCCGGACTAGCGGCAGCTCCTACGAGCAGTACTTC
>TRBJ2-5|-|-|TRBV28
CASSSRRDNLGETQYF
TGTGCCAGCTCCTCCCGCCGGGACAATCTAGGAGAGACCCAGTACTTC
>TRBJ2-7|TRBD2|-|TRBV18
CASSPVETSTSYF
TGTGCCAGCTCACCCGTTGAGACTAGCACTTCGTACTTC
>TRBJ2-2|TRBD1|-|TRBV14
CASSPWGQGNTGELFF
TGTGCCAGCAGCCCGTGGGGACAGGGGAACACCGGGGAGCTGTTTTTT
>TRBJ2-1|-|-|TRBV29-1
CSSWTVGLDEQFF
TGCAGCTCCTGGACGGTAGGTTTGGATGAGCAGTTCTTC
>TRBJ2-3|TRBD2|-|TRBV7-9
CASSPGTSVRDTQYF
TGTGCCAGCAGCCCCGGGACTAGCGTGCGGGATACGCAGTATTTT
>TRBJ2-6|-|-|TRBV27
CASSAPGVGSGANVLTF
TGTGCCAGCAGCGCTCCCGGGGTGGGCTCTGGGGCCAACGTCCTGACTTTC
>TRBJ1-2|-|-|TRBV25-1
CASSEPGPDGYTF
TGTGCCAGCAGTGAGCCGGGGCCGGATGGCTACACCTTC
>TRBJ2-3|TRBD2|-|TRBV6-1
CASSVRTSGTSTDTQYF
TGTGCCAGCAGTGTTAGGACTAGCGGGACCAGCACAGATACGCAGTATTTT
>TRBJ2-1|-|-|TRBV4-2
CASSQVATGHGNEQFF
TGTGCCAGCAGCCAAGTGGCGACCGGACATGGGAATGAGCAGTTCTTC
>TRBJ2-1|-|-|TRBV4-2
CASSQSLGVPYNEQFF
TGTGCCAGCAGCCAGTCTCTTGGGGTCCCCTACAATGAGCAGTTCTTC
>TRBJ1-5|-|-|TRBV28
CASSFVGDQPQHF
TGTGCCAGCAGTTTCGTAGGGGATCAGCCCCAGCATTTT
>TRBJ2-5|-|-|TRBV28
CASSLYLGEVETQYF
TGTGCCAGCAGTTTATATCTGGGGGAAGTAGAGACCCAGTACTTC